In its sample, the clone carrying this T cell receptor beta chain was seen a few times. These data are taken from a study of shared clonotypes between healthy human individuals. Libraries were prepared by immunoSEQ multiplex PCR; TCRdb keeps only in-frame clonotypes and omits some of them. The data hold over 700,000 clones, with over 60% observed a single time. Every donor was a Caucasian adult from Nashville, Tennessee. Germline-derived CDR1 and CDR2 are ENHRY and SYGVKD. V shed 4 bases, J shed 3 bases, and the junction held 5 bases outside the gene matches. CDR3 length: 16 amino acids. The sample comprised memory CD4+ T cells sorted from blood. As to subset: CD45RA-negative fraction. The J gene is TRBJ2-1, the V gene TRBV10-3; 11 bases are shared with TRBD2. The TCR originated in a young woman in good health. CDR3 region: CAISAAGTSGYNEQFF. DNA of the CDR3: TGTGCCATCAGTGCTGCCGGGACTAGCGGCTACAATGAGCAGTTCTTC.